This TCR beta chain was sequenced during a study of shared clonotypes between healthy human individuals. Study information: Donors, aged 18 to 49, were a couple of women and three men. Study-wide points: In general, naive subsets displayed greater estimated richness than memory subsets did.

A remark on this clone: No antigen is known for it.

There were no recent acute infections or vaccinations among the donors, who were healthy HIV-negative adults. Subsets obtained from CD4+ cells comprised CD45RA+ naive and CD45RA-negative memory cells. Sequencing was performed with immunoSEQ multiplex PCR; in TCRdb, only in-frame clones are kept and a portion is missing. The table records 800,000 to 1,200,000 clones, about 84% of them present only once. The V and J ends lost 7 bases and 3 bases, in that order; junction bases with no gene match: 13. Germline V gene lookup returns CDR1 SGHRS and CDR2 YFSETQ. The CDR3 has 17 amino acids. This sequence originates from a man in his late teens or twenties in good health. Some clones in this sample may be carry-over from other donors' samples. Source material: memory CD4+ T cells from PBMCs. Sample subset: CD45RA-negative fraction. V is TRBV5-1 and J is TRBJ1-1, with 12 bases lining up with TRBD1. DNA for the CDR3: TGCGCCAGCGTAGCCGGGACAGGGGGCCGAGGGGACACTGAAGCTTTCTTT. This sequence encodes CASVAGTGGRGDTEAFF.